This TCR beta chain derives from a study of blood T cell repertoires in COVID-19. The overall study: Samples representing acute and convalescent COVID-19 were sourced from the United States, Italy and Spain. T cells, B-cell-depleted T cells, or PBMCs supplied cDNA or gDNA.

V shed 4 bases and J shed 7 bases, with 13 bases lying between them. The CDR3 is 13 amino acids. Germline CDR1 is LGHNA and CDR2 is YNFKEQ. The repertoire was sequenced with immunoSEQ multiplex PCR; TCRdb's copy has only in-frame clones and lacks some. Here the sample spans some 170,000 clones, roughly 76% being singletons. The chain employs TRBV4-2 and TRBJ1-1; D is unclear. This TCR was sampled from a woman aged 35 to 49 with COVID-19, enrolled during active disease. Specimen: peripheral blood. CDR3 bases: TGTGCCAGCAGCCCTCGGGAACAAGGTGAAGCTTTCTTT. Residues: CASSPREQGEAFF.